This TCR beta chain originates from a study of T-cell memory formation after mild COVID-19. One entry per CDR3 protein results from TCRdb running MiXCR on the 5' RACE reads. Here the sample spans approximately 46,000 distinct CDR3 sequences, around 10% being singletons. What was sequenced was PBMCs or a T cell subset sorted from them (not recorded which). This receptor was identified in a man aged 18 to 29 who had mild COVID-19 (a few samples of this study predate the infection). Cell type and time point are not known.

The CDR3 region is CASILGGTIYF. The CDR3 region has the DNA TGTGCCAGCATCCTGGGTGGCACCATATATTTT. The rearrangement joins TRBV7-9 to TRBJ1-3; D unclear. V was cut by 7 bases and J by 9 bases, with 10 bases left in between. Germline V CDR1 and CDR2: SEHNR, FQNEAQ (reference sequence). This CDR3 has 11 amino acids.